A selection of T cell receptor beta chains follows, all from one sample in a study of follicular helper T cells after annual influenza vaccination. The repertoire was sequenced with immunoSEQ multiplex PCR; TCRdb's copy has only in-frame clones and lacks some. The sample consists of approximately 600 clones, 81% of them appearing once. Source: CXCR5+ CD38+ circulating T follicular helper cells from blood, taken 7 days after influenza vaccination. These receptors originate from an adult who received the influenza vaccine. CDR3s include the opening cysteine and the closing phenylalanine or tryptophan. D genes are given only for firm matches. Clone size is shown for a subset of rows, as once, few, many or a class of expanded clone.

clone size	V gene	J gene	D gene	CDR3 DNA	CDR3 protein
few	TRBV7-9	TRBJ2-5	TRBD1	TGTGCCAGCAGCCAAGGGGACAGGAAAGAGACCCAGTACTTC	CASSQGDRKETQYF
once	TRBV2	TRBJ2-5	NA	TGTGCCAGCCGCCCCCGGACATCTCAAGAGACCCAGTACTTC	CASRPRTSQETQYF
NA	TRBV19	TRBJ2-1	TRBD2	TGTGCCAGTAGTGCCGGACTAGCGGGAGTCTTGCTCTTC	CASSAGLAGVLLF
NA	TRBV19	TRBJ1-1	TRBD1	TGTGCCAGTAGTGTGGGACAGAAAATCGAAGCTTTCTTT	CASSVGQKIEAFF
NA	TRBV28	TRBJ1-1	NA	TGTGCCAGCACCCAGAATGGGGTCGGCCAGGCGGCTTTCTTT	CASTQNGVGQAAFF
NA	TRBV6-4	TRBJ2-7	NA	TGTGCCACCCTCGACGAGGGGGGGTCGTCCTCCTACGAGCAGTACTTC	CATLDEGGSSSYEQYF
few	TRBV19	TRBJ1-1	NA	TGTGCCAGTAGCCTAGACTTCCATCAAGCTTTCTTT	CASSLDFHQAFF
NA	TRBV27	TRBJ2-1	NA	TGTGCCAGCAGGCGTTCGGGACTCCTATGGGATGAGCAGTTCTTC	CASRRSGLLWDEQFF
NA	TRBV7-2	TRBJ2-1	TRBD2	TGTGCCAGCAGCTCCCAGGGACTAGCGGGAGATGAGCAGTTCTTC	CASSSQGLAGDEQFF
NA	TRBV28	TRBJ2-1	TRBD2	TGTGCCAGCAGTCCCACCCGGACTAGCGGGAGAAATGAGCAGTTCTTC	CASSPTRTSGRNEQFF
NA	TRBV7-9	TRBJ1-4	TRBD1	TGTGCCAGCAGTCCAACACAGGGGAAGGCTGAAAAACTGTTTTTT	CASSPTQGKAEKLFF
NA	TRBV11-2	TRBJ2-1	TRBD2	TGTGCCAGCAGCTATGGACTAGGTCAACGGTTCTTC	CASSYGLGQRFF
NA	TRBV28	TRBJ1-1	NA	TGTGCCAGCAGTACGGGCCAGCGTGAAGCTTTCTTT	CASSTGQREAFF
NA	TRBV13	TRBJ1-3	NA	TGTGCCAGCAGCTTAACGAACTCTGGAAACACCATATATTTT	CASSLTNSGNTIYF
NA	TRBV6-1	TRBJ2-3	NA	TGTGCCAGCAGTCGGACTCTCACAGATACGCAGTATTTT	CASSRTLTDTQYF
NA	TRBV7-9	TRBJ2-1	NA	TGTGCCAGCAGCCAGTCAATGCATACTAATGAGCAGTTCTTC	CASSQSMHTNEQFF